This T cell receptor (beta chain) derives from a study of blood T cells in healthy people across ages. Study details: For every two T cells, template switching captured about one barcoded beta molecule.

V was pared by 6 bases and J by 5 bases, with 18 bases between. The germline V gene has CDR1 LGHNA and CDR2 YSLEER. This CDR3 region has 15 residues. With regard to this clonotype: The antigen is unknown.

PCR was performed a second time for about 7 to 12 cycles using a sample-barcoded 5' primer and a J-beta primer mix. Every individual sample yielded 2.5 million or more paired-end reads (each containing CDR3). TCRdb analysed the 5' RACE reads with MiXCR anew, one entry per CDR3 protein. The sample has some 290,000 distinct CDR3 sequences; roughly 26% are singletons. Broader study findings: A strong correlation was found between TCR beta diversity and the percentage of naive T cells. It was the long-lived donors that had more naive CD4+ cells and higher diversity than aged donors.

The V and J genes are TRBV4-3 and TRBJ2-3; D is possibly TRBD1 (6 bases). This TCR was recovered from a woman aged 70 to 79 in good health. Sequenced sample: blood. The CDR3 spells CASRLGQSSLDTQYF. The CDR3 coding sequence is TGCGCCAGCAGACTCGGACAGAGCTCTTTAGATACGCAGTATTTT.